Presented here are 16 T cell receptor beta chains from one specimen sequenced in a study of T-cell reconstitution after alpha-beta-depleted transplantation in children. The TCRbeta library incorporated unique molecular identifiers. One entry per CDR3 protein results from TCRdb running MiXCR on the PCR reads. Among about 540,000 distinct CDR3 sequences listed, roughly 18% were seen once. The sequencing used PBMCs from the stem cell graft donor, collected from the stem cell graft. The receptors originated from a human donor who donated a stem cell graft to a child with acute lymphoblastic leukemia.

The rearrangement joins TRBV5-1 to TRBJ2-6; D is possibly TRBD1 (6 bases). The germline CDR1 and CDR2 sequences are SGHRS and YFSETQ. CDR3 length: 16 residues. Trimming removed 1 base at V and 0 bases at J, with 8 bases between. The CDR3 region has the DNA TGCGCCAGCAGCTTGAGACAGGTCTCTGGGGCCAACGTCCTGACTTTC. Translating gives CASSLRQVSGANVLTF.

CDR3 DNA: TGTGCCAGCAGTTTCAGGGGAAAGATAACTGAAGCTTTCTTT. This gives the protein CASSFRGKITEAFF. The chain couples TRBV12-3 or TRBV12-4 to TRBJ1-1; maybe TRBD1 (6 bases). The CDR3 runs to 14 residues. Between the trimmed V and J ends, which lost 3 bases and 5 bases, there was a span of 13 bases.

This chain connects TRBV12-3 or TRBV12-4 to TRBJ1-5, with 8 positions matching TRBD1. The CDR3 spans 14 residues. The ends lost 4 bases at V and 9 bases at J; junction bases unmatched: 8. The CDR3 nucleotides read TGTGCCAGCAGTTCTGGACAGGGTCGTATGCCCCAGCATTTT. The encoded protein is CASSSGQGRMPQHF.

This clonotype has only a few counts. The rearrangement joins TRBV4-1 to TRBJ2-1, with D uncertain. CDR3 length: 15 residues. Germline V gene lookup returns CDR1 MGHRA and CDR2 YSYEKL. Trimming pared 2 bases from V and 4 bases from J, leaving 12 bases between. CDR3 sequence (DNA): TGCGCCAGCAGCCAACCCTCGCGTGATTACAATGAGCAGTTCTTC. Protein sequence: CASSQPSRDYNEQFF.

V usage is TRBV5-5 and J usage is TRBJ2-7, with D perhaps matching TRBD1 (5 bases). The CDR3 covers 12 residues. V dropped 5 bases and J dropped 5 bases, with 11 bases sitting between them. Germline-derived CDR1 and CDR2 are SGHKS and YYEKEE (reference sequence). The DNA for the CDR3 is TGTGCCAGCAGGCGGCAGGGCGACGAGCAGTACTTC. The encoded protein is CASRRQGDEQYF.

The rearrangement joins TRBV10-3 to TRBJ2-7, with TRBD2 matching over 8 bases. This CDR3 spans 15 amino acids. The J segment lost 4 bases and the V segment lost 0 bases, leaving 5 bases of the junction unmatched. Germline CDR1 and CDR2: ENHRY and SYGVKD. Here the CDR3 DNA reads TGTGCCATCAGTGAGTCCTCTAGCGGGCCTTACGAGCAGTACTTC. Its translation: CAISESSSGPYEQYF.

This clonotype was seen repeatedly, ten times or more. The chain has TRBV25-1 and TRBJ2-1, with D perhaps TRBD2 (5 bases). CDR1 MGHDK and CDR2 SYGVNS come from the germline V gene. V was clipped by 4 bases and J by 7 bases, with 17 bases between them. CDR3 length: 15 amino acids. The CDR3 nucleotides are TGTGCCAGCAGTGGACCCTCAGGAGGTAGGAATGAGCAGTTCTTC. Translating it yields CASSGPSGGRNEQFF.

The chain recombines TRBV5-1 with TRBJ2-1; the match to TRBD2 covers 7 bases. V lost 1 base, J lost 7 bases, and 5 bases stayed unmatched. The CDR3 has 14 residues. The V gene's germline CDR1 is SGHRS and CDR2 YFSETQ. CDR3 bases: TGCGCCAGCAGCTTGACGGGAGGCGTGAATGAGCAGTTCTTC. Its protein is CASSLTGGVNEQFF.

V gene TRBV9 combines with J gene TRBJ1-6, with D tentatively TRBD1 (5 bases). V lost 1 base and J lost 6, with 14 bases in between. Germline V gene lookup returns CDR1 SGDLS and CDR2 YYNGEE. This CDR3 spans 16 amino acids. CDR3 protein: CASSVSPNGGNSPLHF. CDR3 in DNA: TGTGCCAGCAGCGTATCACCAAACGGGGGTAATTCACCCCTCCACTTT. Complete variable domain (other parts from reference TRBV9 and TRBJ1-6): DSGVTQTPKHLITATGQRVTLRCSPRSGDLSVYWYQQSLDQGLQFLIQYYNGEERAKGNILERFSAQQFPDLHSELNLSSLELGDSALYFCASSVSPNGGNSPLHFGNGTRLTVT.

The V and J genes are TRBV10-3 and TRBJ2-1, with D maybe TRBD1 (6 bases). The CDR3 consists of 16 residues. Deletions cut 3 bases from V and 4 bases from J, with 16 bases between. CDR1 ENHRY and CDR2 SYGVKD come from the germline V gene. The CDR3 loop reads CAISDPGQTLYNEQFF. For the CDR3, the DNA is TGTGCCATCAGTGACCCGGGACAAACGCTTTACAATGAGCAGTTCTTC.

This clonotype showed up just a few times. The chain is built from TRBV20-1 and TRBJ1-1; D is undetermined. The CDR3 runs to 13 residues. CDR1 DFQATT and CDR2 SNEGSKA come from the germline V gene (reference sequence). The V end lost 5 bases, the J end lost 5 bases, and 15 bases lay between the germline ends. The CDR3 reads CSARLYFATEAFF. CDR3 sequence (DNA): TGCAGTGCTCGCTTGTATTTCGCTACTGAAGCTTTCTTT.

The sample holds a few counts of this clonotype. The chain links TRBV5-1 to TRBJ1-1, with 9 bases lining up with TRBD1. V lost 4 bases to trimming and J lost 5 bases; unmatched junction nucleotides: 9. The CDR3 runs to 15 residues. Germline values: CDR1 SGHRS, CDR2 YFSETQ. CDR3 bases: TGCGCCAGCAGCCTGGTTGACAGGGGGGGTACTGAAGCTTTCTTT. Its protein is CASSLVDRGGTEAFF.

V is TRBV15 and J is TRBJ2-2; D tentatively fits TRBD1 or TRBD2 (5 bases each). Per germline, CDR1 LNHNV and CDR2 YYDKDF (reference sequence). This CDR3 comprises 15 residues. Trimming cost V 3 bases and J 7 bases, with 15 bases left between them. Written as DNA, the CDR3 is TGTGCCACCAGCAGTGATACTCCGGGGCTCGGGGAGCTGTTTTTT. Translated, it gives CATSSDTPGLGELFF.

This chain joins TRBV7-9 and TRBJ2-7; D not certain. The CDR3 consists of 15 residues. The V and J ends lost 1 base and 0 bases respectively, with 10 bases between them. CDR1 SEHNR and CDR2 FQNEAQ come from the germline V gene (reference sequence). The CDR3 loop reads CASSLVYGHSYEQYF. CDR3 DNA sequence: TGTGCCAGCAGCTTAGTTTACGGTCACTCCTACGAGCAGTACTTC.

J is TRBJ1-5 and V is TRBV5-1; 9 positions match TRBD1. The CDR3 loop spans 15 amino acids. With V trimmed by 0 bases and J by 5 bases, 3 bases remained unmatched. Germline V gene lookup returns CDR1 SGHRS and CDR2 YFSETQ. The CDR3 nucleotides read TGCGCCAGCAGCTTGGAAGGGACAGGGTATCAGCCCCAGCATTTT. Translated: CASSLEGTGYQPQHF. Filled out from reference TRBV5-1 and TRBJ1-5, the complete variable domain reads KAGVTQTPRYLIKTRGQQVTLSCSPISGHRSVSWYQQTPGQGLQFLFEYFSETQRNKGNFPGRFSGRQFSNSRSEMNVSTLELGDSALYLCASSLEGTGYQPQHFGDGTRLSIL.

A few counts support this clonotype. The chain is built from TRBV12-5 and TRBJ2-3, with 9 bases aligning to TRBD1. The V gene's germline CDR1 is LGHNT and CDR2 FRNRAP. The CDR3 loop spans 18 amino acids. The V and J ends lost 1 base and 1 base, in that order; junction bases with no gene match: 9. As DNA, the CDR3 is TGTGCTAGTGGTTTGGGTAGAAAGGACAGGGGTGGCACAGATACGCAGTATTTT. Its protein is CASGLGRKDRGGTDTQYF. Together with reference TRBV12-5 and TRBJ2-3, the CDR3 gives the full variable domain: DARVTQTPRHKVTEMGQEVTMRCQPILGHNTVFWYRQTMMQGLELLAYFRNRAPLDDSGMPKDRFSAEMPDATLATLKIQPSEPRDSAVYFCASGLGRKDRGGTDTQYFGPGTRLTVL.